The entry that follows covers one T cell receptor beta chain sequence. These data are taken from a study of blood T cell repertoires in COVID-19. About the research overall: Spain, Italy and the United States supplied samples that represented acute and convalescent COVID-19. PBMCs, B-cell-depleted T cells, or T cells provided the cDNA or gDNA that made up the material.

The CDR3 runs 15 residues. The J segment lost 0 bases and the V segment lost 7 bases, leaving 7 bases of the junction unmatched. Germline V gene data show CDR1 as SGHDT and CDR2 as YYEEEE. Authors' analysis steps: From reference gene primer amplification, estimates of nucleated cell counts were derived. Clones were sequenced by immunoSEQ multiplex PCR, and TCRdb holds only the in-frame ones, with some missing. The V and J calls and clone size are taken from that table; D and trimming were inferred from the DNA. The repertoire holds more than 150,000 clones, with 60% to 80% as singletons. This chain uses TRBV5-6 with TRBJ1-5, with TRBD1 identical over 7 bases. The sequence derives from a man in his 60s with active or convalescent COVID-19. Sequencing was performed on peripheral blood. DNA for the CDR3: TGTGCCAGCGCCCTCTGGACAGGTAGCAATCAGCCCCAGCATTTT. This codes for CASALWTGSNQPQHF.